This T cell receptor (beta chain) is drawn from a study of T cell responses to AZD1222 COVID-19 vaccine. Study results and caveats: Receipt of two AZD1222 doses was followed by a rise in Spike-specific TCR breadth and depth. Spike-spanning, vaccine-associated CD4 TCRs were dominant at 160-218 and 743-854.

Produced via immunoSEQ multiplex PCR; TCRdb's table is partial and in-frame only. The table lists 150,000 to 200,000 clones, 85% to 90% of them singletons. Germline V gene sequence: CDR1 MNHEY, CDR2 SMNVEV (reference sequence). V was clipped by 4 bases and J by 4 bases, with 22 bases between them. This CDR3 is 17 amino acids long. About this clone itself: The antigen remains undetermined.

This sequence originates from an adult who received the AZD1222 COVID-19 vaccine. The chain recombines TRBV27 with TRBJ1-1; D is perhaps TRBD1 (6 bases). The source was peripheral blood, collected 28 days after the second AZD1222 dose. The CDR3 is CASSYYRVGAASTEAFF. The CDR3 coding sequence is TGTGCCAGCAGTTACTACAGGGTTGGGGCTGCTAGCACTGAAGCTTTCTTT.